A selection of T cell receptor beta chains follows, all from one sample in a study of blood T cell repertoires in COVID-19. Some clones are missing from TCRdb's copy, which holds only in-frame ones; the method was immunoSEQ multiplex PCR. The sample lists over 150,000 clones, approximately 86% occurring once. The sequencing input was peripheral blood. These receptor sequences come from a man under 40 with acute or convalescent COVID-19. Each CDR3 is given with its conserved first and last residue. D genes are given only for firm matches. Size is omitted from some rows. Given values are once, few, many or a class for expanded clones.

j_call	cdr3_length	d_call	clone_size	v_call	cdr3_nt	cdr3_aa
TRBJ2-7	14	TRBD1	NA	TRBV5-1	TGCGCCAGCAGCTTGGCCGGACAGGTCTACGAGCAGTACTTC	CASSLAGQVYEQYF
TRBJ2-1	16	NA	NA	TRBV6-1	TGTGCCAGCAGTGAAGTGTGGGGGGGCGTTAGGAATGAGCAGTTCTTC	CASSEVWGGVRNEQFF
TRBJ2-2	17	TRBD2	NA	TRBV5-1	TGCGCCAGCAGCTTGGGACTAGCGGGAGGACGGACCGGGGAGCTGTTTTTT	CASSLGLAGGRTGELFF
TRBJ2-2	14	TRBD2	NA	TRBV9	TGTGCCAGCAGCGTTGGTAGCGGGACCGGGGAGCTGTTTTTT	CASSVGSGTGELFF
TRBJ1-3	16	NA	NA	TRBV4-1	TGCGCCAGCAGCCTACTCGGGGGGGCTGGGGGAAACACCATATATTTT	CASSLLGGAGGNTIYF
TRBJ2-3	13	TRBD2	NA	TRBV2	TGTGCCACCCAGCGGGGGTCGGCAGATACGCAGTATTTT	CATQRGSADTQYF
TRBJ2-1	15	TRBD2	NA	TRBV10-1	TGCGCCAGCAGTACAGCGGGAGGGCCAGGGAATGAGCAGTTCTTC	CASSTAGGPGNEQFF
TRBJ2-3	13	NA	NA	TRBV5-6	TGTGCCAGCAGCTGGAACCCAGGAGATACGCAGTATTTT	CASSWNPGDTQYF
TRBJ2-3	15	TRBD2	NA	TRBV5-4	TGTGCCAGCAGGGGAGGACTAGCCCGCTCAGATACGCAGTATTTT	CASRGGLARSDTQYF
TRBJ2-1	16	TRBD2	NA	TRBV28	TGTGCCAGCTCACCGATAGCGGGAAGCTCCTACAATGAGCAGTTCTTC	CASSPIAGSSYNEQFF
TRBJ1-1	15	TRBD1	NA	TRBV6-6	TGTGCCATAACCAGACAGGGTTTTCTGAACACTGAAGCTTTCTTT	CAITRQGFLNTEAFF
TRBJ2-1	16	TRBD1	NA	TRBV28	TGTGCCAGCAGAGAGGTGGGACAGGGCAAGTACAATGAGCAGTTCTTC	CASREVGQGKYNEQFF
TRBJ2-7	13	NA	NA	TRBV10-1	TGCGCCAGCATGTCTCAGGGGTCAAACGAGCAGTACTTC	CASMSQGSNEQYF
TRBJ1-1	13	NA	once	TRBV6-1	TGTGCCAGCAGTGAGCAGGGGTACACTGAAGCTTTCTTT	CASSEQGYTEAFF
TRBJ2-1	11	NA	once	TRBV6-2/TRBV6-3	TGTGCCAGCAGTTACTGGAGTGAGCAGTTCTTC	CASSYWSEQFF
TRBJ1-2	15	NA	NA	TRBV29-1	TGCAGCGTTGAAGATGTCATGGCAGGGGCTACGGGCTACACCTTC	CSVEDVMAGATGYTF
TRBJ1-5	18	TRBD1	NA	TRBV2	TGTGCCAGCAGTACCCCGGTTGGGACAGCAGATCCCAATCAGCCCCAGCATTTT	CASSTPVGTADPNQPQHF
TRBJ2-7	14	TRBD2	NA	TRBV28	TGTGCCAGCAGTTTACGGCTAGCGGGGGTCGAGCAGTACTTC	CASSLRLAGVEQYF
TRBJ2-3	15	TRBD2	NA	TRBV5-1	TGCGCCAGCAGCGGACTAGCGGGGGGGCCAGATACGCAGTATTTT	CASSGLAGGPDTQYF
TRBJ2-3	19	NA	NA	TRBV5-6	TGTGCCAGCAGCTCTCTACCTTTACGGACAAGCCAGATGGTGGATACGCAGTATTTT	CASSSLPLRTSQMVDTQYF
TRBJ1-4	15	TRBD1	NA	TRBV4-2	TGTGCCAGCAGCCAAGATAACGACAGGGCCGAAAAACTGTTTTTT	CASSQDNDRAEKLFF
TRBJ2-1	17	TRBD2	NA	TRBV9	TGTGCCAGCAGCCCTCAACCACTAGCGGGGGGGCGCGCTGAGCAGTTCTTC	CASSPQPLAGGRAEQFF
TRBJ2-7	12	NA	NA	TRBV12-3/TRBV12-4	TGTGCCAGCGTGACAGATCTTAACGAGCAGTACTTC	CASVTDLNEQYF
TRBJ1-2	11	NA	NA	TRBV19	TGTGCCAGTAACAGCCACTATGGCTACACCTTC	CASNSHYGYTF
TRBJ1-5	13	NA	NA	TRBV28	TGTGCCAGCATGTCTGTTGGCAATCAGCCCCAGCATTTT	CASMSVGNQPQHF
TRBJ1-1	13	NA	few	TRBV30	TGTGCCTGGAGCCAAGGGGCGAACACTGAAGCTTTCTTT	CAWSQGANTEAFF
TRBJ2-1	16	NA	NA	TRBV6-5	TGTGCCAGCAGTTACCGTGCCGGGATAACCTACAATGAGCAGTTCTTC	CASSYRAGITYNEQFF
TRBJ1-4	16	NA	NA	TRBV4-2	TGTGCCAGCAGCCAAGGCGCAGGGGCCACCGGGGGGACCACGTTTTTT	CASSQGAGATGGTTFF
TRBJ2-3	16	TRBD2	NA	TRBV11-2	TGTGCCAGCAGCCCCTGGAGTAGCGGGAGAACCTATACGCAGTATTTT	CASSPWSSGRTYTQYF
TRBJ1-6	15	NA	once	TRBV6-6	TGTGCCAGCAGTTACTCGATGTCGAGGGCGATGCCCCTCCACTTT	CASSYSMSRAMPLHF
TRBJ2-1	15	NA	NA	TRBV10-1	TGCGCCAGCAGTCCGGGACTCCGACAACGAAATGAGCAGTTCTTC	CASSPGLRQRNEQFF
TRBJ2-5	15	TRBD2	NA	TRBV9	TGTGCCAGCAGCCCAAGGCTAGCGGGGGCAGAGACCCAGTACTTC	CASSPRLAGAETQYF
TRBJ1-4	15	TRBD1	NA	TRBV2	TGTGCCAGCAGTGAAGCTTTGGACAGGGCCGAAAAACTGTTTTTT	CASSEALDRAEKLFF
TRBJ2-2	14	TRBD2	NA	TRBV5-4	TGTGCCAGCAGCTTAGCGGGAGTATACGGGGAGCTGTTTTTT	CASSLAGVYGELFF
TRBJ1-5	15	NA	NA	TRBV15	TGTGCCACCAGCAGAGTTCGCCAGGGCCCTCAGCCCCAGCATTTT	CATSRVRQGPQPQHF
TRBJ1-5	14	NA	NA	TRBV28	TGTGCCAGCAGTTTTAGTCAGGGAATTCAGCCCCAGCATTTT	CASSFSQGIQPQHF
TRBJ2-3	16	TRBD2	NA	TRBV7-8	TGTGCCAGCAGCGCCTGGACTAGCGGGGAGGGGGATACGCAGTATTTT	CASSAWTSGEGDTQYF
TRBJ2-6	17	NA	NA	TRBV30	TGTGCCTGGACCTACGGGGACATTGTCTCTGGGGCCAACGTCCTGACTTTC	CAWTYGDIVSGANVLTF
TRBJ2-3	15	TRBD2	NA	TRBV5-1	TGCGCCAGCAGGGCTAGCGGGGGGTTCTTGGATACGCAGTATTTT	CASRASGGFLDTQYF
TRBJ1-2	15	TRBD1	NA	TRBV3-1/TRBV3-2	TGTGCCAGCAGCCAAGATGGGACAGGGTACTATGGCTACACCTTC	CASSQDGTGYYGYTF
TRBJ1-2	11	TRBD1	NA	TRBV29-1	TGCAGCGGTATGACAGGGAATGGCTACACCTTC	CSGMTGNGYTF
TRBJ1-5	13	NA	NA	TRBV6-5	TGTGCCAGCAGTAACAGGCTCGCCCAGCCCCAGCATTTT	CASSNRLAQPQHF
TRBJ1-1	19	NA	NA	TRBV3-1/TRBV3-2	TGTGCCAGCAGCGCAGGGTGGGTCTTTGCCCAGGATGGGAACACTGAAGCTTTCTTT	CASSAGWVFAQDGNTEAFF
TRBJ1-1	14	TRBD1	once	TRBV27	TGTGCCAGCAGTTTACAGGGGGTAGTCACTGAAGCTTTCTTT	CASSLQGVVTEAFF
TRBJ2-7	20	TRBD2	NA	TRBV14	TGTGCCAGCAGCCAACACCCACCTCCGGGACTAGCGGACCGAACCTACGAGCAGTACTTC	CASSQHPPPGLADRTYEQYF